This T cell receptor beta chain was retrieved from a study of T cell repertoires in cytomegalovirus infection. Across the whole study: From public TCR beta signatures came an indication of both CMV infection and matching HLA type.

A single record per CDR3 protein comes from TCRdb applying MiXCR to the reads. The sample yields about 920,000 distinct CDR3 sequences, around a third seen once. This clonotype was seen a few times. Its antigen is undetermined. Study-level points and caveats: Predominance within the ex vivo response was attributable to HLA-C-restricted CMV-specific TCR beta clonotypes.

Germline CDR1 is MGHRA and CDR2 is YSYEKL. This CDR3 has 14 residues. The trim removed 1 base at V and 7 bases at J, leaving 4 bases unmatched. The source is a human donor in good health (CMV status not recorded). Some clones in this sample may be carry-over from other donors' samples. This chain uses TRBV4-1 with TRBJ2-1, with 7 bases aligning to TRBD2. This specimen consisted of cultured CD8+ T cells from PBMCs, obtained from culture after CMV antigen stimulation. The CDR3 DNA reads TGCGCCAGCAGCCAAGCGGGGGGTTGGAATGAGCAGTTCTTC. It yields the protein CASSQAGGWNEQFF.